These 24 T cell receptor beta chains were sequenced from one sample in a study of response to subunit inactivated influenza vaccine. MiXCR was run by TCRdb on the RT-PCR reads, yielding one entry per CDR3 protein. The table shows 590,000 or so distinct CDR3 sequences, with 14% occurring only once. This specimen consisted of PBMCs from blood, obtained less than 15 days before vaccination. These receptors were obtained from a man aged 50 to 60 who received an inactivated influenza vaccine.

CDR3 nucleotide sequence: TGTGCCAGCAGGCCTTATGGGACCTCCTACAATGAGCAGTTCTTC. As protein: CASRPYGTSYNEQFF. The chain has TRBV7-2 and TRBJ2-1; D is tentatively TRBD1 or TRBD2 (5 bases each). In germline, CDR1 is SGHTA, CDR2 FQGNSA. Trimming cost V 6 bases and J 0 bases, with 12 bases left between them. There are 15 residues in the CDR3.

This chain connects TRBV5-1 to TRBJ2-7; D might be TRBD1 (6 bases). Germline V gene lookup returns CDR1 SGHRS and CDR2 YFSETQ. The CDR3 totals 15 residues. Trimming took off 0 bases at V and 2 bases at J, with 12 bases between the two ends. The DNA for the CDR3 is TGCGCCAGCAGCTTGGACCGGGACAAGCCCTACGAGCAGTACTTC. Translating gives CASSLDRDKPYEQYF. Filled out from reference TRBV5-1 and TRBJ2-7, the complete variable domain reads KAGVTQTPRYLIKTRGQQVTLSCSPISGHRSVSWYQQTPGQGLQFLFEYFSETQRNKGNFPGRFSGRQFSNSRSEMNVSTLELGDSALYLCASSLDRDKPYEQYFGPGTRLTVT.

This chain links TRBV6-5 with TRBJ1-1; 9 nucleotides match TRBD1. From germline, CDR1 is MNHEY and CDR2 SVGAGI. V lost 2 bases, J lost 5 bases, and 15 bases stayed unmatched. There are 18 residues in the CDR3. This CDR3 reads CASSYDPGQGSGWTEAFF. In nucleotides, the CDR3 is TGTGCCAGCAGTTACGACCCGGGACAGGGTAGTGGTTGGACTGAAGCTTTCTTT.

This clonotype was recorded a few times. This chain uses TRBV28 with TRBJ1-5; a possible D gene is TRBD1 (6 bases). CDR3 length equals 16 residues. The ends were cut back, 5 bases at V and 5 bases at J, with 19 bases in the middle. Per germline, CDR1 MDHEN and CDR2 SYDVKM. Here the CDR3 DNA reads TGTGCCAGCAGTCCAATACAGACAGGTGTATATCAGCCCCAGCATTTT. Translated, it gives CASSPIQTGVYQPQHF.

The chain couples TRBV20-1 to TRBJ2-3; D may be TRBD2 (5 bases). V was cut by 0 bases and J by 6 bases, with 16 bases left in between. Germline assignment: CDR1 DFQATT and CDR2 SNEGSKA (reference sequence). The CDR3 consists of 15 residues. The CDR3 nucleotides are TGCAGTGCTAGAGATCCGGACTCGGCCTGGGATACGCAGTATTTT. It encodes CSARDPDSAWDTQYF.

This clonotype was detected ten times or more. The chain couples TRBV7-9 to TRBJ2-5; TRBD1 matches 9 bases. The CDR3 is 14 residues long. V shed 5 bases and J 1 base; nucleotides not matched to a gene: 2. Germline V CDR1 and CDR2: SEHNR, FQNEAQ (reference sequence). CDR3 region: CASSATGGQETQYF. The CDR3 DNA sequence: TGTGCCAGCAGCGCGACAGGGGGCCAAGAGACCCAGTACTTC. The full variable domain, completed using reference TRBV7-9 and TRBJ2-5, is DTGVSQNPRHKITKRGQNVTFRCDPISEHNRLYWYRQTLGQGPEFLTYFQNEAQLEKSRLLSDRFSAERPKGSFSTLEIQRTEQGDSAMYLCASSATGGQETQYFGPGTRLLVL.

This chain connects TRBV5-1 to TRBJ2-5, with D unresolved. The CDR3 totals 14 residues. The V end lost 1 base, the J end lost 1 base, and 8 bases lay between the germline ends. CDR1 SGHRS and CDR2 YFSETQ come from the germline V gene. This CDR3 reads CASSLSAAQETQYF. CDR3 nucleotide sequence: TGCGCCAGCAGCTTGTCGGCAGCCCAAGAGACCCAGTACTTC.

This clonotype was counted ten times or more. This chain links TRBV12-3 or TRBV12-4 with TRBJ2-7; a weak D match, TRBD2 (7 bases). V gave up 6 bases and J gave up 4 bases, with 13 bases separating them. The CDR3 totals 13 residues. The CDR3 DNA sequence: TGTGCCAGCAGCCGCGGGGGCGGGTACGAGCAGTACTTC. Protein product: CASSRGGGYEQYF.

V gene TRBV3-1 combines with J gene TRBJ2-7; TRBD1 matches 7 bases. This CDR3 has 15 amino acids. With 2 bases clipped from V and 2 bases from J, the junction kept 6 bases outside the gene matches. Germline CDR1 LGHDT, CDR2 YNNKEL (reference sequence). CDR3 DNA sequence: TGTGCCAGCAGCCAATACTGGGACAGCCCCTACGAGCAGTACTTC. This sequence encodes CASSQYWDSPYEQYF.

This clonotype was counted at least ten times. This chain joins TRBV5-1 and TRBJ2-2; the match to TRBD1 covers 10 bases. With V trimmed by 1 base and J by 9 bases, 12 bases remained unmatched. The CDR3 is 17 residues long. Germline CDR1 reads SGHRS; CDR2 reads YFSETQ. CDR3 coding DNA: TGCGCCAGCAGCTTGCCCCTCGGGACAGGGGACCGCAGGGAGCTGTTTTTT. Protein sequence: CASSLPLGTGDRRELFF.

This clonotype came up many times. The chain employs TRBV7-2 and TRBJ2-1; D remains unclear. The CDR3 consists of 15 residues. Germline CDR1 is SGHTA and CDR2 is FQGNSA. Trimming pared 2 bases from V and 7 bases from J, leaving 15 bases between. Here the CDR3 reads CASSLSPSVGNEQFF. As DNA, the CDR3 is TGTGCCAGCAGCTTATCCCCCTCGGTGGGTAATGAGCAGTTCTTC.

This clonotype was seen ten or more times. The chain combines TRBV15 with TRBJ2-1; D ambiguous. Germline CDR1 reads LNHNV; CDR2 reads YYDKDF (reference sequence). Trimming cost V 0 bases and J 0 bases, with 6 bases left between them. This CDR3 region has 15 residues. CDR3 amino acids: CATSRDTGSYNEQFF. The CDR3 bases are TGTGCCACCAGCAGAGATACGGGCTCCTACAATGAGCAGTTCTTC.

The J gene is TRBJ2-1, the V gene TRBV15, with D perhaps matching TRBD2 (5 bases). The CDR3 has 15 residues. Trimming took off 5 bases at V and 2 bases at J, with 13 bases between the two ends. The germline V gene has CDR1 LNHNV and CDR2 YYDKDF (reference sequence). The CDR3 sequence: CATSPLSGPYNEQFF. The CDR3, as DNA: TGTGCCACCAGCCCCTTAAGCGGCCCCTACAATGAGCAGTTCTTC.

This clonotype turned up a few times. The chain couples TRBV25-1 to TRBJ2-3, with 7 bases fitting TRBD2. The CDR3 is made up of 14 amino acids. Trimming at V came to 4 bases and at J to 4 bases, leaving 5 bases not matched to a gene. Germline loops: CDR1 MGHDK, CDR2 SYGVNS. This chain's CDR3 is CASSVRLAADTQYF. DNA of the CDR3: TGTGCCAGCAGTGTTCGCCTAGCGGCAGATACGCAGTATTTT.

This clonotype has at least ten counts. V and J are TRBV12-3 or TRBV12-4 and TRBJ1-6, with D unresolved. Between the trimmed V and J ends, which lost 0 bases and 8 bases, there was a span of 8 bases. CDR3 size: 14 residues. The CDR3 reads CASSLAAGDSPLHF. As DNA, the CDR3 is TGTGCCAGCAGTTTAGCAGCGGGCGATTCACCCCTCCACTTT.

The chain is built from TRBV12-3 or TRBV12-4 and TRBJ2-5; D ambiguous. The CDR3 runs 14 residues. V shed 5 bases and J shed 2 bases, with 12 bases lying between them. The CDR3 bases are TGTGCCAGCAGTGCCTACGGGTTACAAGAGACCCAGTACTTC. Its translation: CASSAYGLQETQYF.

At least ten counts were recorded for this clonotype. V usage is TRBV9 and J usage is TRBJ2-3; a possible D gene is TRBD2 (6 bases). Germline lookup yields CDR1 SGDLS and CDR2 YYNGEE. V was clipped by 2 bases and J by 6 bases, with 10 bases between them. The CDR3 consists of 13 residues. The CDR3 here is CASSVGREDTQYF. CDR3 in DNA: TGTGCCAGCAGCGTTGGTCGGGAGGATACGCAGTATTTT.

The rearrangement joins TRBV4-3 to TRBJ2-4; TRBD2 agrees at 10 bases. This CDR3 is 16 amino acids long. After removal of 3 bases from V and 2 bases from J, the junction contained 4 bases not matched to a gene. The V gene's germline CDR1 is LGHNA and CDR2 YSLEER. This CDR3 is CASSHGLAVPKNIQYF. DNA of the CDR3: TGCGCCAGCAGCCACGGACTAGCGGTACCCAAAAACATTCAGTACTTC.

There are a few counts of this clonotype. The chain recombines TRBV3-1 with TRBJ2-3; D remains unclear. There are 15 residues in the CDR3. With 0 bases removed from V and 5 bases from J, the gap between germline ends came to 12 bases. Germline V gene data show CDR1 as LGHDT and CDR2 as YNNKEL (reference sequence). The CDR3 protein is CASSQDGLVVDTQYF. The CDR3 DNA reads as TGTGCCAGCAGCCAAGATGGGCTAGTTGTAGATACGCAGTATTTT.

The CDR3 is CASLPEYQETQYF. CDR3 nucleotide sequence: TGTGCCAGCTTGCCCGAGTACCAAGAGACCCAGTACTTC. The rearrangement joins TRBV12-3 or TRBV12-4 to TRBJ2-5; no clear D gene. This CDR3 spans 13 amino acids. Trimming left V 8 bases short and J 0 bases short, with 10 bases between.

This clonotype showed up just a few times. The chain links TRBV10-3 to TRBJ2-1, with 11 bases matching TRBD2. The trim removed 0 bases at V and 0 bases at J, leaving 1 base unmatched. CDR3 length: 17 amino acids. CDR1 and CDR2 from the germline V gene are ENHRY and SYGVKD. The CDR3 reads CAISESLAGGSYNEQFF. The CDR3 coding sequence is TGTGCCATCAGTGAGTCCCTAGCGGGGGGCTCCTACAATGAGCAGTTCTTC.

This clonotype was counted only a few times. This rearrangement joins TRBV4-2 to TRBJ2-1, with D possibly matching TRBD2 (7 bases). CDR1 LGHNA and CDR2 YNFKEQ come from the germline V gene. Trimming stripped 5 bases from V and 8 bases from J, with 10 bases between. The CDR3 totals 12 residues. CDR3 sequence reads: CASSKGGDEQFF. CDR3 sequence (DNA): TGTGCCAGCAGCAAAGGGGGGGATGAGCAGTTCTTC.

This clonotype was detected a few times. The chain combines TRBV5-1 with TRBJ2-6; a weak D match, TRBD1 (6 bases). The ends were cut back, 5 bases at V and 2 bases at J, with 11 bases in the middle. The CDR3 is 15 amino acids. Germline V gene data show CDR1 as SGHRS and CDR2 as YFSETQ. The CDR3 region has the DNA TGCGCCAGCAGACGGACAGTTCCTGGGGCCAACGTCCTGACTTTC. Translation gives CASRRTVPGANVLTF.

The rearrangement uses TRBV7-9 and TRBJ1-1; possibly TRBD1 for D (6 bases). With 2 bases removed from V and 3 bases from J, the gap between germline ends came to 13 bases. This CDR3 spans 15 amino acids. The V gene's germline CDR1 is SEHNR and CDR2 FQNEAQ (reference sequence). CDR3 amino acids: CASSLWGAKDTEAFF. The CDR3 DNA reads TGTGCCAGCAGCTTATGGGGGGCAAAGGACACTGAAGCTTTCTTT. Full variable domain (rest looked up from reference TRBV7-9 and TRBJ1-1): DTGVSQNPRHKITKRGQNVTFRCDPISEHNRLYWYRQTLGQGPEFLTYFQNEAQLEKSRLLSDRFSAERPKGSFSTLEIQRTEQGDSAMYLCASSLWGAKDTEAFFGQGTRLTVV.